Below, 28 T cell receptor beta chains from the same sample are listed, as sequenced in a study of kidney transplant recipient with SARS-CoV-2 infection. TCRdb passed the reads through MiXCR, listing each CDR3 protein once. The sample holds 200,000 to 300,000 distinct CDR3 sequences, 25% to 35% seen once. The sample was a blood sample, taken at baseline and on day 111 from a kidney transplant recipient. The source is a young adult male patient who had COVID-19 and was a kidney transplant recipient. The T cells may partly be graft donor cells.

Turning to this clonotype: Given a much more abundant clone one base away, this may be a read error. The chain links TRBV3-1 to TRBJ1-1; D is uncertain. This CDR3 is 17 amino acids long. CDR1 LGHDT and CDR2 YNNKEL come from the germline V gene (reference sequence). The CDR3 protein is CAGSCRSPISIRTEAFF. DNA for the CDR3: TGTGCCGGCAGCTGTAGGAGTCCCATTTCAATTCGCACTGAAGCTTTCTTT.

This clonotype was observed a few times. This chain uses TRBV4-1 with TRBJ2-5; 14 bases are a match to TRBD2. J was trimmed by 5 bases and V by 5 bases; bases with no gene match: 7. Germline V gene data show CDR1 as MGHRA and CDR2 as YSYEKL. The CDR3 runs 16 residues. CDR3 sequence reads: CASSGGLAGGRETQYF. Written as DNA, the CDR3 is TGCGCCAGCAGCGGAGGACTAGCGGGGGGTAGGGAGACCCAGTACTTC.

As regards this clonotype: This may arise from a read error, as a much more abundant clone is one base away. The J gene is TRBJ2-6, the V gene TRBV28, with D unclear. From germline, CDR1 is MDHEN and CDR2 SYDVKM. The CDR3 loop spans 16 amino acids. CDR3 nucleotide sequence: TGTGCCAGCAGTTTATCATGGAACTCTGGGGACAACGTCCTGACTTTC. It translates to CASSLSWNSGDNVLTF. The whole variable domain, remainder taken from reference TRBV28 and TRBJ2-6, is DVKVTQSSRYLVKRTGEKVFLECVQDMDHENMFWYRQDPGLGLRLIYFSYDVKMKEKGDIPEGYSVSREKKERFSLILESASTNQTSMYLCASSLSWNSGDNVLTFGAGSRLTVL.

This clonotype was seen ten or more times. This rearrangement joins TRBV19 to TRBJ1-2, with D perhaps TRBD1 (5 bases). CDR3 size: 17 residues. CDR1 and CDR2 from the germline V gene are LNHDA and SQIVND (reference sequence). Trimming took 3 bases from V and 4 from J, leaving 21 bases between them. DNA of the CDR3: TGTGCCAGTAGTATTGCGCGGACAAATCGAAAGACCTATGGCTACACCTTC. Translated: CASSIARTNRKTYGYTF.

This clonotype was seen ten or more times. The chain combines TRBV23-1 with TRBJ1-2; no reliable D call. TRBV23-1 falls under the ORF class, with uncertain function. The CDR3 consists of 17 residues. The V and J ends lost 5 bases and 4 bases respectively, with 23 bases between them. The CDR3 spells CASSGNRLRRKTYGYTF. The DNA of the CDR3 is TGCGCCAGCAGTGGCAATCGGCTACGCAGAAAGACCTATGGCTACACCTTC.

Points on this clonotype: It may be a read error: a sequence one base away is much more abundant. Here the CDR3 omits its conserved ending phenylalanine or tryptophan, so a read error is the likely source. The chain combines TRBV7-2 with TRBJ2-2, with D maybe TRBD1 (6 bases). This CDR3 is 16 amino acids long. CDR1 and CDR2 (germline): SGHTA, FQGNSA. The V gene lost 1 base and the J gene lost 3 bases, with 12 bases spanning the gap. As DNA, the CDR3 is TGTGCCAGCAGCTTAGTTTACAGGGCGGACACCGGGGAGCTGTTTTCT. This gives the protein CASSLVYRADTGELFS.

Ten or more counts support this clonotype. The chain uses TRBV28 and TRBJ2-2, with D perhaps TRBD1 (5 bases). V gave up 3 bases and J gave up 0 bases, with 17 bases separating them. The CDR3 sequence is 18 residues long. Germline V CDR1 and CDR2: MDHEN, SYDVKM. The CDR3 loop reads CASSLGHRASTNTGELFF. The DNA for the CDR3 is TGTGCCAGCAGTTTGGGGCATCGGGCCAGCACGAACACCGGGGAGCTGTTTTTT. Combining the CDR3 with reference TRBV28 and TRBJ2-2 gives the whole variable domain DVKVTQSSRYLVKRTGEKVFLECVQDMDHENMFWYRQDPGLGLRLIYFSYDVKMKEKGDIPEGYSVSREKKERFSLILESASTNQTSMYLCASSLGHRASTNTGELFFGEGSRLTVL.

This clonotype was observed at least ten times. The rearrangement uses TRBV6-5 and TRBJ2-4; tentative D call: TRBD2 (5 bases). Trimming took 11 bases from V and 1 from J, leaving 12 bases between them. Germline values: CDR1 MNHEY, CDR2 SVGAGI. The CDR3 totals 13 residues. The CDR3 DNA sequence: TGTGCCCTGCGGGTGGGCGCCAAAAACATTCAGTACTTC. Amino acids: CALRVGAKNIQYF.

As for this clonotype: This sequence may be a read error, since a much larger clone differs from it by one base. This chain links TRBV15 with TRBJ1-1; no firm D call. The CDR3 sequence is 13 residues long. Germline-derived CDR1 and CDR2 are LNHNV and YYDKDF (reference sequence). CDR3 sequence reads: CATSGDPYTEAFF. As DNA, the CDR3 is TGTGCCACCAGCGGAGATCCGTACACTGAAGCTTTCTTT.

With regard to this clonotype: A clone one base away is much larger, so this may be a read error. The chain employs TRBV24-1 and TRBJ2-7; D uncertain. Trimming cost V 0 bases and J 8 bases, with 13 bases left between them. The germline CDR1 and CDR2 sequences are KGHDR and SFDVKD. The CDR3 spans 14 residues. As DNA, the CDR3 is TGTGCCACCAGTGATTTGCAAGGGTCCGACAAGCAGTACTTC. Its translation: CATSDLQGSDKQYF.

This clonotype showed up many times. The genes are TRBV12-1 and TRBJ2-5; TRBD2 is taken as the D call from the table, unchecked against the DNA. TRBV12-1 is shown as a pseudogene. The CDR3 is 14 residues long. In DNA form, the CDR3 reads TGTGCCAGCAGCTTTGTGATACTAGCGGGGACCCAGTACTTC. It translates to CASSFVILAGTQYF.

In the case of this clonotype: This sequence may be a read error, since a much larger clone differs from it by one base. This chain uses TRBV7-9 with TRBJ2-1; D unresolved. Looked up from germline, CDR1 is SEHNR and CDR2 is FQNEAQ (reference sequence). The ends were cut back, 1 base at V and 10 bases at J, with 5 bases in the middle. This CDR3 region has 11 residues. CDR3 in DNA: TGTGCCAGCAGCTTAGATGGGGAGCAGTTCTTC. Protein: CASSLDGEQFF.

This sequence joins TRBV30 and TRBJ1-2, with D possibly TRBD1 on 6 matching bases. Deletions cut 4 bases from V and 0 bases from J, with 24 bases between. The CDR3 is made up of 18 amino acids. Looked up from germline, CDR1 is GTSNPN and CDR2 is SVGIG (reference sequence). The CDR3 is CAWNPLSGGLYSNYGYTF. CDR3 sequence (DNA): TGTGCCTGGAACCCCCTTTCCGGGGGGCTTTACTCTAACTATGGCTACACCTTC.

At least ten counts were recorded for this clonotype. The chain is built from TRBV6-1 and TRBJ1-1, with a tentative D call TRBD1 (6 bases). CDR3 length equals 15 residues. Deletions cut 2 bases from V and 4 bases from J, with 14 bases between. Germline loops: CDR1 MNHNS, CDR2 SASEGT. The CDR3 here is CASSEFIQGPTEAFF. CDR3 in DNA: TGTGCCAGCAGTGAATTTATACAGGGTCCCACTGAAGCTTTCTTT.

A remark on this clonotype: A read error is possible here, since a much larger clone lies one base away. J is TRBJ2-1 and V is TRBV20-1; D may be TRBD1 or TRBD2 (6 bases each). The CDR3 contains 12 residues. In germline, CDR1 is DFQATT, CDR2 SNEGSKA (reference sequence). The V end was cut by 6 bases, the J end by 8 bases, with 14 bases between. The CDR3 region is CSAVGGNDEQFF. The CDR3 nucleotides are TGCAGTGCGGTGGGGGGCAATGATGAGCAGTTCTTC.

A remark on this clonotype: This clone may be a read error of a much larger clone one base away. The J gene is TRBJ1-2, the V gene TRBV7-9; no clear D gene. This CDR3 is 12 amino acids long. Germline values: CDR1 SEHNR, CDR2 FQNEAQ (reference sequence). Trimming took off 1 base at V and 6 bases at J, with 6 bases between the two ends. The CDR3 loop reads CASSLVSDGYTF. As DNA, the CDR3 is TGTGCCAGCAGCTTAGTGTCGGATGGCTACACCTTC.

On this clonotype: A much larger clone lies one base from this, so it may be a read error. This chain uses TRBV7-6 with TRBJ1-3; TRBD1 matches at 8 bases. This CDR3 is 15 amino acids long. Trimming took 5 bases from V and 0 from J; bases not matched to a gene: 3. CDR1 and CDR2 (germline): SGHVS, FNYEAQ. The CDR3 protein is CASSRGTGSGNTIYF. The CDR3 coding sequence is TGTGCCAGCAGCCGCGGGACAGGCTCTGGAAACACCATATATTTT.

The table lists this clonotype with a few counts. This chain uses TRBV10-1 with TRBJ2-3; the D is unclear. The CDR3 extends over 13 amino acids. V lost 6 bases to trimming and J lost 3 bases, with 10 bases between them. Looked up from germline, CDR1 is WNHNN and CDR2 is SYGVQD (reference sequence). CDR3 protein: CASRATVTDTQYF. The CDR3 coding sequence is TGCGCCAGCAGAGCTACGGTAACAGATACGCAGTATTTT.

The table lists this clonotype with many counts. The rearrangement joins TRBV6-9 to TRBJ1-2; D gene unclear. The V end lost 5 bases, the J end lost 4 bases, and 23 bases lay between the germline ends. Germline CDR1 MNHGY, CDR2 SVAAGI. This CDR3 has 17 residues. The chain's CDR3 is CASSGRRPYGKTYGYTF. CDR3 nucleotide sequence: TGTGCCAGCAGTGGTAGAAGGCCTTACGGAAAGACCTATGGCTACACCTTC.

There are a few counts of this clonotype. J is TRBJ1-2 and V is TRBV7-6, with unresolved D. The CDR3 has 17 amino acids. Deletions cut 5 bases from V and 4 bases from J, with 23 bases between. In germline, CDR1 is SGHVS, CDR2 FNYEAQ. CDR3 sequence reads: CASSICCESRKTYGYTF. The CDR3 DNA sequence: TGTGCCAGCAGCATTTGTTGTGAATCTCGAAAGACCTATGGCTACACCTTC.

This clonotype occurred many times. This rearrangement joins TRBV6-4 to TRBJ2-1; D is possibly TRBD1 (6 bases). This CDR3 has 14 residues. The germline CDR1 and CDR2 sequences are MRHNA and SNTAGT. Trimming cost V 3 bases and J 0 bases, with 6 bases left between them. CDR3: CASSEDSSYNEQFF. The DNA of the CDR3 is TGTGCCAGCAGTGAGGACAGCTCCTACAATGAGCAGTTCTTC.

This clonotype was counted many times. This chain links TRBV5-4 with TRBJ2-2; D unclear. Germline CDR1 and CDR2: SGHNT and YYREEE (reference sequence). The CDR3 extends over 13 amino acids. V was cut by 0 bases and J by 8 bases, with 8 bases left in between. Here the CDR3 DNA reads TGTGCCAGCAGCTTGGGTGGTGTGGGGGAGCTGTTTTTT. It specifies CASSLGGVGELFF.

This clonotype was observed many times. This chain connects TRBV28 to TRBJ2-7, with no clear D. CDR3 length: 13 residues. The germline V gene has CDR1 MDHEN and CDR2 SYDVKM. V gave up 4 bases and J gave up 2 bases, with 9 bases separating them. CDR3 nucleotide sequence: TGTGCCAGCAGTTCCACTGCCACCTACGAGCAGTACTTC. Amino acids: CASSSTATYEQYF.

There are many counts of this clonotype. The J gene is TRBJ1-2, the V gene TRBV7-9; the D is unclear. Germline V CDR1 and CDR2: SEHNR, FQNEAQ (reference sequence). The CDR3 contains 14 residues. V lost 3 bases and J lost 4, with 12 bases in between. CDR3 bases: TGTGCCAGCAGCTTGGACGGGCTCATCTATGGCTACACCTTC. It is translated as CASSLDGLIYGYTF.

The gene calls are TRBV18 and TRBJ1-2; D possibly corresponds to TRBD1 (5 bases). V shed 5 bases and J shed 4 bases, with 23 bases lying between them. The CDR3 extends over 17 amino acids. Germline V gene sequence: CDR1 KGHSH, CDR2 LQKENI. Written as DNA, the CDR3 is TGTGCCAGCTCAGGTGTAATGGACATTTGGAAGACCTATGGCTACACCTTC. It codes for CASSGVMDIWKTYGYTF.

This clonotype was counted many times. The chain is built from TRBV5-6 and TRBJ2-1; a weak D match, TRBD2 (6 bases). CDR3 length equals 13 residues. Germline V gene lookup returns CDR1 SGHDT and CDR2 YYEEEE. V was pared by 0 bases and J by 8 bases, with 9 bases between. CDR3 region: CASSLVLAYEQFF. In DNA form, the CDR3 reads TGTGCCAGCAGCTTGGTACTAGCTTATGAGCAGTTCTTC.

This clonotype was picked up a small number of times. The V call is TRBV6-5, the J call TRBJ1-1; D is perhaps TRBD1 (5 bases). The ends were cut back, 7 bases at V and 1 base at J, with 13 bases in the middle. CDR1 and CDR2 (germline): MNHEY, SVGAGI. This CDR3 contains 14 residues. CDR3 residues: CASNVRGGNTEAFF. The CDR3 region has the DNA TGTGCCAGCAATGTAAGGGGTGGGAACACTGAAGCTTTCTTT.

This clonotype was seen a few times. V is TRBV5-4 and J is TRBJ2-7; D is unclear. There are 12 residues in the CDR3. V was trimmed by 3 bases and J by 0 bases, leaving 4 bases between them. Germline values: CDR1 SGHNT, CDR2 YYREEE (reference sequence). The CDR3 DNA is TGTGCCAGCAGCTACCTCTCCTACGAGCAGTACTTC. It encodes CASSYLSYEQYF.